These 25 T cell receptor beta chains originate from one sample sequenced in a study of post-analysis software for immune sequencing data. The study's findings and limits: Relative to controls, patients had a few TRBV segments at higher frequency, with TRBV5-6, TRBV5-1 and TRBV20-1 among these.

The authors incorporated unique molecular identifiers into the TCR beta cDNA libraries. MiXCR was run by TCRdb on the PCR reads, yielding one entry per CDR3 protein. The sample yields about 820,000 distinct CDR3 sequences, around 50% seen once. Antigens for these TCRs are unknown. Specimen: blood. These receptors all come from a girl under 18 with multiple sclerosis.

V usage is TRBV5-1 and J usage is TRBJ1-2; 8 nucleotides line up with TRBD1. The ends lost 0 bases at V and 3 bases at J; junction bases unmatched: 4. Germline CDR1 reads SGHRS; CDR2 reads YFSETQ. CDR3 length: 15 residues. Written as DNA, the CDR3 is TGCGCCAGCAGCTTGGGCAGGGGGCATCACTATGGCTACACCTTC. Amino acids: CASSLGRGHHYGYTF. The full variable domain, in which reference TRBV5-1 and TRBJ1-2 provide the parts outside the CDR3, is KAGVTQTPRYLIKTRGQQVTLSCSPISGHRSVSWYQQTPGQGLQFLFEYFSETQRNKGNFPGRFSGRQFSNSRSEMNVSTLELGDSALYLCASSLGRGHHYGYTFGSGTRLTVV.

The rearrangement uses TRBV10-3 and TRBJ2-5; TRBD2 matches 8 bases. The trim removed 5 bases at V and 5 bases at J, leaving 7 bases unmatched. Germline V CDR1 and CDR2: ENHRY, SYGVKD. The CDR3 loop spans 14 amino acids. CDR3 residues: CAISRAGVGETQYF. The DNA for the CDR3 is TGTGCCATCAGTCGAGCGGGGGTGGGGGAGACCCAGTACTTC.

This clonotype was detected a few times. The chain joins TRBV7-2 to TRBJ1-2; D gene uncertain. Trimming pared 5 bases from V and 2 bases from J, leaving 18 bases between. The CDR3 has 16 amino acids. Germline CDR1 SGHTA, CDR2 FQGNSA. The CDR3 here is CASSQNRGNGNYGYTF. Written as DNA, the CDR3 is TGTGCCAGCAGCCAGAACCGAGGCAACGGGAACTATGGCTACACCTTC. The complete variable domain, with remaining parts taken from reference TRBV7-2 and TRBJ1-2, reads GAGVSQSPSNKVTEKGKDVELRCDPISGHTALYWYRQSLGQGLEFLIYFQGNSAPDKSGLPSDRFSAERTGGSVSTLTIQRTQQEDSAVYLCASSQNRGNGNYGYTFGSGTRLTVV.

The chain combines TRBV7-9 with TRBJ1-2; D is unresolved. The V gene lost 5 bases and the J gene lost 0 bases, with 16 bases spanning the gap. In germline, CDR1 is SEHNR, CDR2 FQNEAQ (reference sequence). The CDR3 totals 16 residues. Here the CDR3 DNA reads TGTGCCAGCAGCCCTCCGCGGCAGAGAACTAACTATGGCTACACCTTC. This encodes CASSPPRQRTNYGYTF.

This chain links TRBV7-6 with TRBJ2-7, with 11 bases matching TRBD2. The V gene end was trimmed by 1 base and the J gene end by 7 bases; junction bases not matched to a gene: 9. Germline values: CDR1 SGHVS, CDR2 FNYEAQ. The CDR3 is 16 amino acids. The CDR3 coding sequence is TGTGCCAGCAGCTTAGGACTAGCGGGGACACATGGTGAGCAGTACTTC. The encoded protein is CASSLGLAGTHGEQYF.

This clonotype has only one observation. The chain has TRBV10-2 and TRBJ2-7, with D possibly TRBD2 on 6 matching bases. The DNA end lines up better with TRBJ2-5; the J call may be wrong. This CDR3 contains 15 residues. CDR1 WSHSY and CDR2 SAAADI come from the germline V gene. The CDR3 DNA reads TGCGCCAGCAGTGTACCGGGACTTCCCCCAGAGACCCAGTACTTC. Residues: CASSVPGLPPETQYF.

This clonotype has just a few counts. This chain connects TRBV12-3 or TRBV12-4 to TRBJ2-1; the match to TRBD2 covers 7 bases. Losses at the gene ends were 3 bases for V and 2 bases for J; bases not matched to a gene: 10. The CDR3 extends over 17 amino acids. In DNA form, the CDR3 reads TGTGCCAGCAGTTTTAGTGTACTAGCGAGTACCTACAATGAGCAGTTCTTC. Translation: CASSFSVLASTYNEQFF.

This chain joins TRBV12-3 or TRBV12-4 and TRBJ1-2; possible D gene TRBD1, 5 bases. V lost 8 bases and J lost 3, with 16 bases in between. The CDR3 totals 14 residues. The CDR3 protein is CASVWPGGDYGYTF. The CDR3 coding sequence is TGTGCCAGCGTCTGGCCGGGGGGGGACTATGGCTACACCTTC.

The chain links TRBV12-3 or TRBV12-4 to TRBJ1-5; D is undetermined. This CDR3 is built from 14 residues. The V gene lost 7 bases and the J gene lost 0 bases, with 10 bases spanning the gap. The CDR3 is CASTTTDSNQPQHF. The DNA for the CDR3 is TGTGCCAGCACCACCACAGATAGCAATCAGCCCCAGCATTTT.

The J gene is TRBJ2-7, the V gene TRBV12-3 or TRBV12-4, with TRBD1 identical over 11 bases. This CDR3 region has 13 residues. V gave up 5 bases and J gave up 6 bases; unmatched junction bases: 3. The CDR3 region is CASSLDRGREQYF. The CDR3 coding sequence is TGTGCCAGCAGTCTGGACAGGGGGCGCGAGCAGTACTTC.

This clonotype was recorded a few times. This rearrangement joins TRBV18 to TRBJ2-7; tentatively, D is TRBD1 (6 bases). V was cut by 5 bases and J by 0 bases, with 11 bases left in between. This CDR3 is built from 14 residues. The germline gives CDR1 KGHSH, CDR2 LQKENI. The CDR3 DNA is TGTGCCAGCTCATCGCGGACAGTCTCCTACGAGCAGTACTTC. Protein product: CASSSRTVSYEQYF.

The chain joins TRBV3-1 to TRBJ2-1; D possibly corresponds to TRBD1 (5 bases). Germline CDR1 and CDR2: LGHDT and YNNKEL (reference sequence). Trimming cost V 2 bases and J 10 bases, with 24 bases left between them. This CDR3 comprises 17 residues. This chain's CDR3 is CASSQNLGPGPRGEQFF. CDR3 in DNA: TGTGCCAGCAGCCAAAATTTGGGGCCAGGGCCCCGCGGCGAGCAGTTCTTC.

The chain is built from TRBV7-3 and TRBJ1-2; 7 bases match TRBD1. Germline CDR1 reads SGHTA; CDR2 reads FQGTGA. CDR3 length equals 14 residues. V was pared by 4 bases and J by 8 bases, with 10 bases of the junction left unmatched. The CDR3: CASSSRQGLGGYTF. The DNA of the CDR3 is TGTGCCAGCAGCTCACGACAGGGCTTGGGAGGCTACACCTTC.

Points on this clonotype: This may stem from a read error, because a much larger clone lies one nucleotide away. The chain joins TRBV20-1 to TRBJ2-7; the D gene could be TRBD1 or TRBD2 (6 bases each). The CDR3 totals 13 residues. V gave up 1 base and J gave up 4 bases, with 11 bases separating them. The germline V gene encodes CDR1 DFQATT and CDR2 SNEGSKA (reference sequence). This CDR3 is CSARGRGAYEQYF. Written as DNA, the CDR3 is TGCAGTGCTAGAGGAAGGGGGGCTTACGAGCAGTACTTC.

This rearrangement joins TRBV18 to TRBJ2-5; D unresolved. This CDR3 is built from 12 residues. CDR1 KGHSH and CDR2 LQKENI come from the germline V gene. V was clipped by 5 bases and J by 11 bases, with 15 bases between them. The chain's CDR3 is CASSSANYKQYF. CDR3 DNA sequence: TGTGCCAGCTCAAGTGCCAACTACAAGCAGTACTTC.

This clonotype was seen repeatedly, ten times or more. J is TRBJ1-2 and V is TRBV20-1, with D perhaps TRBD1 (5 bases). From germline, CDR1 is DFQATT and CDR2 SNEGSKA (reference sequence). The CDR3 runs to 15 residues. Between the trimmed V and J ends, which lost 0 bases and 8 bases, there was a span of 19 bases. The CDR3 DNA reads TGCAGTGCTAGAGATTGGGGTAGGGGAGGGGACGGCTACACCTTC. Translating it yields CSARDWGRGGDGYTF.

This clonotype was counted between two and nine times. The CDR3 region has the DNA TGTGCCAGCAGCACCCGGGACTACCGAGAGACCCAGTACTTC. Protein sequence: CASSTRDYRETQYF. The rearrangement links TRBV7-9 to TRBJ2-7; the match to TRBD2 covers 7 bases. The DNA end favors TRBJ2-5, so the J call may be wrong. Germline values: CDR1 SEHNR, CDR2 FQNEAQ (reference sequence). This CDR3 region has 14 residues.

The chain recombines TRBV7-3 with TRBJ2-3; the D gene is possibly TRBD1 (6 bases). Per germline, CDR1 SGHTA and CDR2 FQGTGA. The CDR3 length is 13 residues. V lost 4 bases to trimming and J lost 5 bases, with 10 bases between them. For the CDR3, the DNA is TGTGCCAGCAGCTCAGGGGTTAAAGATACGCAGTATTTT. This sequence encodes CASSSGVKDTQYF.

The chain is built from TRBV29-1 and TRBJ1-2, with D hard to call. V lost 0 bases and J 1 base, leaving 9 bases between the germline ends. The CDR3 contains 14 residues. Germline V gene data show CDR1 as SQVTM and CDR2 as ANQGSEA. The CDR3 DNA is TGCAGCGTTGAAGAATGGCAACTTAACTATGGCTACACCTTC. The encoded protein is CSVEEWQLNYGYTF.

This clonotype was picked up one time. The rearrangement joins TRBV13 to TRBJ2-1; D possibly uses TRBD1 or TRBD2 (5 bases each). Per germline, CDR1 PRHDT and CDR2 FYEKMQ (reference sequence). V gave up 6 bases and J gave up 4 bases, with 22 bases separating them. CDR3 size: 17 residues. CDR3 DNA sequence: TGTGCCAGCAGTTCGGGACCCGACCAATTTCCATACAATGAGCAGTTCTTC. It specifies CASSSGPDQFPYNEQFF.

The chain joins TRBV20-1 to TRBJ1-5, with TRBD1 as a possible D gene (5 bases). CDR3 length equals 15 residues. The germline V gene encodes CDR1 DFQATT and CDR2 SNEGSKA (reference sequence). V was trimmed by 6 bases and J by 2 bases, leaving 17 bases between them. The DNA for the CDR3 is TGCAGTGCCAGACGAACAGGTTTGCGCAATCAGCCCCAGCATTTT. This sequence encodes CSARRTGLRNQPQHF.

The rearrangement joins TRBV2 to TRBJ2-1; 11 bases match TRBD2. This CDR3 is 16 amino acids long. The trim removed 6 bases at V and 2 bases at J, leaving 6 bases unmatched. CDR1 and CDR2 from the germline V gene are SNHLY and FYNNEI. The CDR3 DNA reads TGTGCCAGCAGGGTTAGCGGGAGGGCCACCTACAATGAGCAGTTCTTC. Translating gives CASRVSGRATYNEQFF.

The rearrangement joins TRBV5-1 to TRBJ1-5; tentative D call: TRBD1 (5 bases). The CDR3 runs 17 residues. V was cut by 4 bases and J by 0 bases, with 17 bases left in between. CDR1 is SGHRS, CDR2 YFSETQ, per germline. The CDR3 sequence is CASSPYPGGDSNQPQHF. CDR3 DNA: TGCGCCAGCAGCCCTTACCCGGGGGGAGATAGCAATCAGCCCCAGCATTTT.

The chain employs TRBV15 and TRBJ1-5, with a tentative D call TRBD1 (5 bases). The germline CDR1 and CDR2 sequences are LNHNV and YYDKDF (reference sequence). The CDR3 is made up of 18 amino acids. Trimming left V 2 bases short and J 3 bases short, with 20 bases between. The CDR3 DNA sequence: TGTGCCACCAGCAGATCCCCGCTGGAGGCAGGGAACAATCAGCCCCAGCATTTT. Residues: CATSRSPLEAGNNQPQHF.

The V call is TRBV27, the J call TRBJ2-1, with TRBD1 identical over 9 bases. The germline V gene has CDR1 MNHEY and CDR2 SMNVEV (reference sequence). Trimming removed 5 bases from V and 4 bases from J; junction bases left unmatched: 6. This CDR3 has 15 amino acids. The CDR3 loop is CASSGFGTGYNEQFF. CDR3 bases: TGTGCCAGCAGTGGGTTTGGGACAGGGTACAATGAGCAGTTCTTC.